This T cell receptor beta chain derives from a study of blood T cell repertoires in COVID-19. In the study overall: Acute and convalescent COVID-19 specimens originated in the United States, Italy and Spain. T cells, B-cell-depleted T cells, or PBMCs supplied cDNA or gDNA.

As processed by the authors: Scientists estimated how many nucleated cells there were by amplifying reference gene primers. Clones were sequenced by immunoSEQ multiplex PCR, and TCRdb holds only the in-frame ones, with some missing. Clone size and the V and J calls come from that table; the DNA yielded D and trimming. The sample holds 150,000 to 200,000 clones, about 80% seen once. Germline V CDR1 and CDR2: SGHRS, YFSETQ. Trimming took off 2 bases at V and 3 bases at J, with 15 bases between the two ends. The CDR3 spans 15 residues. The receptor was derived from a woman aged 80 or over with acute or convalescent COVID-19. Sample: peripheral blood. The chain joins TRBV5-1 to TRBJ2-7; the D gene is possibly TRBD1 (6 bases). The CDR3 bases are TGCGCCAGCAGCTTTTTACAGGGCTCCCTCTACGAGCAGTACTTC. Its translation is CASSFLQGSLYEQYF.